These 20 T cell receptor beta chains were sequenced from one sample in a study of blood T cell repertoires in COVID-19. Repertoires were generated with immunoSEQ multiplex PCR, while TCRdb's copy carries only in-frame clones and drops some. The sample has about 48,000 clones, 70% to 90% seen once. Sequencing input: peripheral blood. These TCRs come from a woman aged 55-70 years with acute or convalescent COVID-19.

The J gene is TRBJ2-1, the V gene TRBV7-6, with D tentatively TRBD1 (7 bases). Trimming stripped 1 base from V and 7 bases from J, with 20 bases between. The germline gives CDR1 SGHVS, CDR2 FNYEAQ. The CDR3 has 17 amino acids. The CDR3 nucleotides read TGTGCCAGCAGCTTAGGCCGGCTCCGGGACAGCGGGAATGAGCAGTTCTTC. Protein: CASSLGRLRDSGNEQFF.

The CDR3 spells CASSLQAGITDTQYF. Here the CDR3 DNA reads TGCGCCAGCAGCTTACAAGCGGGGATCACAGATACGCAGTATTTT. The genes are TRBV5-1 and TRBJ2-3; the match to TRBD2 covers 7 bases. Germline V CDR1 and CDR2: SGHRS, YFSETQ. The length of the CDR3 is 15 residues. V lost 2 bases to trimming and J lost 2 bases; unmatched junction nucleotides: 5.

The chain links TRBV5-1 to TRBJ2-1; 12 bases match TRBD1. The CDR3 is 15 amino acids. In germline, CDR1 is SGHRS, CDR2 YFSETQ. Germline trimming cut 4 bases from V and 7 bases from J; bases unmatched to any gene: 6. The CDR3 region has the DNA TGCGCCAGCAGCGTGGGACAGGGGGCGCGTAATGAGCAGTTCTTC. Protein product: CASSVGQGARNEQFF. Full variable domain (remainder filled in from reference TRBV5-1 and TRBJ2-1): KAGVTQTPRYLIKTRGQQVTLSCSPISGHRSVSWYQQTPGQGLQFLFEYFSETQRNKGNFPGRFSGRQFSNSRSEMNVSTLELGDSALYLCASSVGQGARNEQFFGPGTRLTVL.

The chain is built from TRBV15 and TRBJ1-4; maybe TRBD1 (5 bases). This CDR3 is built from 15 residues. V lost 3 bases, J lost 0 bases, and 8 bases lay in between. CDR1 is LNHNV, CDR2 YYDKDF, per germline (reference sequence). The CDR3 spells CATSRGTPTNEKLFF. CDR3 DNA: TGTGCCACCAGCAGGGGGACTCCAACTAATGAAAAACTGTTTTTT.

The V gene is TRBV4-2, the J gene TRBJ1-5; D might be TRBD1 (5 bases). From germline, CDR1 is LGHNA and CDR2 YNFKEQ. The ends were cut back, 0 bases at V and 4 bases at J, with 13 bases in the middle. This CDR3 comprises 16 residues. CDR3 nucleotide sequence: TGTGCCAGCAGCCAAGAAGGGTACGGGGGTAATCAGCCCCAGCATTTT. This encodes CASSQEGYGGNQPQHF.

CDR3 protein: CASSPRPGVTDTQYF. In DNA, the CDR3 is TGTGCCAGCAGCCCCCGACCGGGGGTCACAGATACGCAGTATTTT. V gene TRBV7-2 combines with J gene TRBJ2-3, with D perhaps TRBD2 (6 bases). This CDR3 comprises 15 residues. Trimming took off 5 bases at V and 2 bases at J, with 14 bases between the two ends. Germline values: CDR1 SGHTA, CDR2 FQGNSA.

The rearrangement uses TRBV6-6 and TRBJ2-5; TRBD1 agrees at 8 bases. The CDR3 covers 14 residues. Losses at the gene ends were 5 bases for V and 4 bases for J; bases not matched to a gene: 6. The germline V gene has CDR1 MNHNY and CDR2 SVGAGI (reference sequence). The CDR3 reads CASSNGQGGETQYF. Here the CDR3 DNA reads TGTGCCAGCAGTAACGGACAGGGTGGAGAGACCCAGTACTTC.

For this clone: A much larger clone differs by one base, so this may be a read error. This sample includes further DNA sequences coding for the same CDR3. This sequence joins TRBV11-2 and TRBJ1-1, with 7 nucleotides matching TRBD1. V dropped 5 bases and J dropped 3; count of bases not matched to a gene: 3. Germline V lookup: CDR1 SGHAT, CDR2 FQNNGV. This CDR3 contains 13 residues. CDR3 in DNA: TGTGCCAGCAGCCTCGACAGGGACACTGAAGCTTTCTTT. Translation gives CASSLDRDTEAFF.

The chain couples TRBV28 to TRBJ1-1, with D possibly TRBD1 on 5 matching bases. Per the germline V gene, CDR1 is MDHEN and CDR2 is SYDVKM. V was pared by 1 base and J by 5 bases, with 14 bases between. This CDR3 region has 15 residues. The CDR3 reads CASSLFGGSGTEAFF. Here the CDR3 DNA reads TGTGCCAGCAGTTTATTCGGGGGATCGGGGACTGAAGCTTTCTTT.

The chain combines TRBV3-1 (or the pseudogene TRBV3-2) with TRBJ2-7; D perhaps matches TRBD2 (5 bases). The CDR3 runs 14 residues. Germline CDR1 and CDR2: LGHDT and YNNKEL (reference sequence). V was pared by 3 bases and J by 7 bases, with 16 bases between. This chain's CDR3 is CASSQRVGTEEQYF. The CDR3 DNA follows: TGTGCCAGCAGCCAGAGGGTGGGTACCGAGGAGCAGTACTTC.

The chain is built from TRBV21-1 and TRBJ2-3; TRBD2 is taken as the D call from the table, unchecked against the DNA. TRBV21-1 is designated a pseudogene. CDR3 size: 20 residues. The CDR3 protein is CASSNRVSALAGGGGDTQYF. The CDR3 DNA follows: TGTGCCAGCAGCAACCGGGTCAGCGCGCTAGCGGGAGGGGGGGGAGATACGCAGTATTTT.

This clone was counted once. This chain links TRBV5-1 with TRBJ1-2; D ambiguous. V was cut by 0 bases and J by 4 bases, with 7 bases left in between. CDR3 length: 13 residues. Germline assignment: CDR1 SGHRS and CDR2 YFSETQ. In nucleotides, the CDR3 is TGCGCCAGCAGCTTGGCGGAGGGCTATGGCTACACCTTC. It codes for CASSLAEGYGYTF.

The genes are TRBV18 and TRBJ2-3; TRBD2 matches at 7 bases. J lost 10 bases, V lost 6 bases, and 22 bases had no gene match. Germline V gives CDR1 KGHSH, CDR2 LQKENI. The CDR3 runs 17 residues. Here the CDR3 DNA reads TGTGCCAGCTCCCCAGTCCCTTCCAGCGGGGCTGGATTGGCGCAGTATTTT. Residues: CASSPVPSSGAGLAQYF.

CDR3 amino acids: CASSVGLAGGFSYEQYF. The DNA for the CDR3 is TGTGCCAGCAGCGTCGGCCTAGCGGGGGGATTCTCCTACGAGCAGTACTTC. The rearrangement uses TRBV9 and TRBJ2-7, with 11 bases that match TRBD2. The CDR3 runs 17 residues. After removal of 2 bases from V and 0 bases from J, the junction contained 7 bases not matched to a gene. CDR1 and CDR2 (germline): SGDLS, YYNGEE.

The J gene is TRBJ2-1, the V gene TRBV5-5, with D maybe TRBD1 (5 bases). The CDR3 is made up of 15 amino acids. V was cut by 0 bases and J by 4 bases, with 11 bases left in between. CDR1 is SGHKS, CDR2 YYEKEE, per germline (reference sequence). The chain's CDR3 is CASSLVQANYNEQFF. The CDR3 coding sequence is TGTGCCAGCAGCTTGGTACAGGCCAATTACAATGAGCAGTTCTTC. Complete variable domain (other parts from reference TRBV5-5 and TRBJ2-1): DAGVTQSPTHLIKTRGQQVTLRCSPISGHKSVSWYQQVLGQGPQFIFQYYEKEERGRGNFPDRFSARQFPNYSSELNVNALLLGDSALYLCASSLVQANYNEQFFGPGTRLTVL.

This clone showed up just a few times. The V call is TRBV7-9, the J call TRBJ1-2; a possible D gene is TRBD1 (6 bases). The germline CDR1 and CDR2 sequences are SEHNR and FQNEAQ (reference sequence). The CDR3 loop spans 13 amino acids. Trimming cost V 4 bases and J 2 bases, with 8 bases left between them. The CDR3 region has the DNA TGTGCCAGCAGCTGGGACACAAACTATGGCTACACCTTC. Translation: CASSWDTNYGYTF.

This chain joins TRBV19 and TRBJ1-2, with TRBD1 identical over 11 bases. CDR3 size: 16 residues. Trimming at V came to 4 bases and at J to 3 bases, leaving 7 bases not matched to a gene. CDR1 is LNHDA, CDR2 SQIVND, per germline (reference sequence). This CDR3 is CASSTDRTGGYYGYTF. As DNA, the CDR3 is TGTGCCAGTAGTACGGATAGGACAGGGGGCTACTATGGCTACACCTTC.

The J gene is TRBJ2-3, the V gene TRBV6-2 or TRBV6-3; D is possibly TRBD1 (5 bases). V lost 0 bases and J 1 base, leaving 17 bases between the germline ends. Germline V gene data show CDR1 as MNHEY and CDR2 as SVGEGT. CDR3 size: 18 residues. CDR3 DNA: TGTGCCAGCAGTTACTCCGGACACTCGGCCGGCGGCACAGATACGCAGTATTTT. Translated: CASSYSGHSAGGTDTQYF.

The V and J genes are TRBV7-8 and TRBJ1-2; 7 bases map to TRBD1. The germline CDR1 and CDR2 sequences are SGHVS and FQNEAQ. The V segment lost 5 bases and the J segment 3 bases; nucleotides outside the gene matches: 9. The CDR3 loop spans 15 amino acids. The CDR3 DNA sequence: TGTGCCAGCAGCCCAAGACAGGGCCCCGACTATGGCTACACCTTC. Amino acid sequence: CASSPRQGPDYGYTF.

The chain is built from TRBV5-1 and TRBJ1-1; no firm D call. The CDR3 extends over 15 amino acids. The germline CDR1 and CDR2 sequences are SGHRS and YFSETQ. V lost 4 bases and J 1 base, leaving 14 bases between the germline ends. Here the CDR3 reads CASSTGHFANTEAFF. As DNA, the CDR3 is TGCGCCAGCAGCACTGGGCATTTTGCGAACACTGAAGCTTTCTTT.